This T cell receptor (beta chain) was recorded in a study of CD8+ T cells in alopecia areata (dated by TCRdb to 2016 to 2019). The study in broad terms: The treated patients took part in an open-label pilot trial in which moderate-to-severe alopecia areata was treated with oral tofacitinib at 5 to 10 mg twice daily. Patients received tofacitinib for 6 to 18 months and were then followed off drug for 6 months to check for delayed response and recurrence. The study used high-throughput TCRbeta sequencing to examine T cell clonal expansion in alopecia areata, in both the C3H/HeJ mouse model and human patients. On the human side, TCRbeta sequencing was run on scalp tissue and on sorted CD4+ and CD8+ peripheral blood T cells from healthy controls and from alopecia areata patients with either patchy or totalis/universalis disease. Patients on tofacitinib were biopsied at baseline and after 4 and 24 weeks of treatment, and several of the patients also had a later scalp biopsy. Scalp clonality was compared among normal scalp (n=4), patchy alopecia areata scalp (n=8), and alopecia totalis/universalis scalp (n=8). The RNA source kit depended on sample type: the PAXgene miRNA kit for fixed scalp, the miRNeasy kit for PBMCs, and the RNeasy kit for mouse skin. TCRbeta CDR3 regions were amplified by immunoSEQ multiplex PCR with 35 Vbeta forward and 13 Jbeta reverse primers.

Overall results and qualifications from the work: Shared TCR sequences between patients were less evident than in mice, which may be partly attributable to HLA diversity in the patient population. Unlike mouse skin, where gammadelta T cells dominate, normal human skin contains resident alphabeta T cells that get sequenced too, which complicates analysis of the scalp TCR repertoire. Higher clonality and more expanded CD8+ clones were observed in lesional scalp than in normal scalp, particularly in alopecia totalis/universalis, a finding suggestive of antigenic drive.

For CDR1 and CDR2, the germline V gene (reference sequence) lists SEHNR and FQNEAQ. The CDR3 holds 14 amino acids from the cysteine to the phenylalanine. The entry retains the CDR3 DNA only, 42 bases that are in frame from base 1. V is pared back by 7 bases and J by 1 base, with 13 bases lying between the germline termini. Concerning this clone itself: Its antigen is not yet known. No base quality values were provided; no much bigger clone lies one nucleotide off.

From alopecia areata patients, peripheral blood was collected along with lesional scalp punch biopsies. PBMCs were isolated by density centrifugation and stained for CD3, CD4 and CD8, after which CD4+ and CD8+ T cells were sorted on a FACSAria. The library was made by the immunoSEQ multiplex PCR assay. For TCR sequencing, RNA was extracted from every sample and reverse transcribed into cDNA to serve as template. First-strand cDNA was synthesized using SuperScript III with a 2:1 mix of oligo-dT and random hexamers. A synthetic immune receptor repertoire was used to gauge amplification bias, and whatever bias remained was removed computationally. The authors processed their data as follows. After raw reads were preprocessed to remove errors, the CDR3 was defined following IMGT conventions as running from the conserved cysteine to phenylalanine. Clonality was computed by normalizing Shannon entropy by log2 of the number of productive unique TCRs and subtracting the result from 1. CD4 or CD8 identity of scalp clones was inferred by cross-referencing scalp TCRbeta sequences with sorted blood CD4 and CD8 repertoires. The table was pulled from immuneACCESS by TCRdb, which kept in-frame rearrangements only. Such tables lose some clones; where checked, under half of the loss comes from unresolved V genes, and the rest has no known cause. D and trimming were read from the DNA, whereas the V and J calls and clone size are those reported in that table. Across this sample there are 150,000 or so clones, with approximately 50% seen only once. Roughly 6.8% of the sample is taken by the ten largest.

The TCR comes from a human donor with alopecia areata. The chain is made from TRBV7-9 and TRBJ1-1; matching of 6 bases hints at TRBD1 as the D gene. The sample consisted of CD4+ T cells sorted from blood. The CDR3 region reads CASTQTGGNTEAFF. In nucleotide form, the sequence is TGTGCCAGCACCCAGACAGGCGGGAACACTGAAGCTTTCTTT.